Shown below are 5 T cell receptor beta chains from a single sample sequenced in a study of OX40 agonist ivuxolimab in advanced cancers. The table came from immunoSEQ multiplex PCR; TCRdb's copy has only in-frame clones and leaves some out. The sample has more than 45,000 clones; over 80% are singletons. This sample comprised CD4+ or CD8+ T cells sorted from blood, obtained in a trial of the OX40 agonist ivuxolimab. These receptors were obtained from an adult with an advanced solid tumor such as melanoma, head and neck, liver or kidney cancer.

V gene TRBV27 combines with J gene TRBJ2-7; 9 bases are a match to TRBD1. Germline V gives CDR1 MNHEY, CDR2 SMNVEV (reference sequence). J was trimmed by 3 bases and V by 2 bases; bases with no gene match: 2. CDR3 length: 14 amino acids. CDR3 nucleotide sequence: TGTGCCAGCAGTTTACGGGACAGGGTCTACGAGCAGTACTTC. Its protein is CASSLRDRVYEQYF.

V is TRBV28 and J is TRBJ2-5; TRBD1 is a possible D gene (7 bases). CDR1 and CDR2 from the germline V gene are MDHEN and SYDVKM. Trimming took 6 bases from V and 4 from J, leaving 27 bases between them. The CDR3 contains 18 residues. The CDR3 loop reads CASSLRRGRSGAGETQYF. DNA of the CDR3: TGTGCCAGCAGCTTACGGAGGGGGCGCTCGGGAGCGGGAGAGACCCAGTACTTC.

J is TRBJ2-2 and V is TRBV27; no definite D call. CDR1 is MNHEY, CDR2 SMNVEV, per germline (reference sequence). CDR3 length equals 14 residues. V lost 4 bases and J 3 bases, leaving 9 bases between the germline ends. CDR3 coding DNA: TGTGCCAGCAGTTCCTTTTCGGACACCGGGGAGCTGTTTTTT. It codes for CASSSFSDTGELFF.

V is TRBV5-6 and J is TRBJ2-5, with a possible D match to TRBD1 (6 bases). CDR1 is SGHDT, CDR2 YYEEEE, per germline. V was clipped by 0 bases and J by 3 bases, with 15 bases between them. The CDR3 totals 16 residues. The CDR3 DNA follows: TGTGCCAGCAGCTTGGAGGTACAGGGCAGAAAAGAGACCCAGTACTTC. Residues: CASSLEVQGRKETQYF.

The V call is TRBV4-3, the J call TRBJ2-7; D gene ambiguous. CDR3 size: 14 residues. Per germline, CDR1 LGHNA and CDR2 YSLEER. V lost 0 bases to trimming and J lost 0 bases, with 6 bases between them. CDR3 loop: CASSQEASSYEQYF. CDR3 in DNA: TGCGCCAGCAGCCAAGAGGCTAGCTCCTACGAGCAGTACTTC.